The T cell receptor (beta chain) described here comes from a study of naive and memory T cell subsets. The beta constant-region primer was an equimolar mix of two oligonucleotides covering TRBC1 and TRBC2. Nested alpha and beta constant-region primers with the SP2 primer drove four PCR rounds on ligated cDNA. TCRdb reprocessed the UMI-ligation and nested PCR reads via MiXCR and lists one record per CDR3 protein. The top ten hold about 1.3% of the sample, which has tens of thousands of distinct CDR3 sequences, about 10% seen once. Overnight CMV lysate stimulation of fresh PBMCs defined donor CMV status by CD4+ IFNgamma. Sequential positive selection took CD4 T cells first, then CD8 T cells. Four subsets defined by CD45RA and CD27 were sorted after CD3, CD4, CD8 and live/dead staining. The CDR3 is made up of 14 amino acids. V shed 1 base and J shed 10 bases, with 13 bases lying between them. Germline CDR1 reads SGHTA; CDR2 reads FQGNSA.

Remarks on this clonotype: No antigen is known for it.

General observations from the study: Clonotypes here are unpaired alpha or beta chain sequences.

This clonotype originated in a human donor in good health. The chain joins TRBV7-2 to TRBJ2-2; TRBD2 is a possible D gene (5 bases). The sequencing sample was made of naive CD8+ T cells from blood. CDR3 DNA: TGTGCCAGCAGCTTAGTCACTAGGGTCGAGGAGCTGTTTTTT. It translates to CASSLVTRVEELFF.